The 26 T cell receptor beta chains given below trace back to one sample, sequenced in a study of shared clonotypes between healthy human individuals. Some clones are missing from TCRdb's copy, which holds only in-frame ones; the method was immunoSEQ multiplex PCR. The data hold just under 95,000 clones, with over 60% observed a single time. Sequenced material: memory CD8+ T cells sorted from blood. The subset: CD45RO+ cells pooled with CCR7-negative TemRA cells. The receptors here all came from a young man in good health.

V gene TRBV2 combines with J gene TRBJ1-1; 7 bases fit TRBD1. The CDR3 loop spans 15 amino acids. The trim removed 3 bases at V and 2 bases at J, leaving 6 bases unmatched. CDR1 and CDR2 (germline): SNHLY, FYNNEI. CDR3 nucleotides: TGTGCCAGCAGTGAGAGACAGGGTCGTAACACTGAAGCTTTCTTT. This sequence encodes CASSERQGRNTEAFF.

The rearrangement links TRBV15 to TRBJ2-5, with 10 bases that match TRBD2. This CDR3 region has 15 residues. The germline CDR1 and CDR2 sequences are LNHNV and YYDKDF (reference sequence). Trimming took 5 bases from V and 5 from J; bases not matched to a gene: 8. The CDR3 loop reads CATSGSGGASETQYF. The CDR3 bases are TGTGCCACCAGCGGAAGCGGGGGGGCTTCGGAGACCCAGTACTTC.

A word on this clone: Different DNA sequences within this sample yield the same CDR3. This rearrangement joins TRBV2 to TRBJ2-7; 11 nucleotides match TRBD1. The CDR3 has 15 amino acids. The V and J ends lost 2 bases and 4 bases, in that order; junction bases with no gene match: 4. Germline CDR1 reads SNHLY; CDR2 reads FYNNEI. CDR3 region: CASSENRDRGYEQYF. CDR3 nucleotides: TGTGCCAGCAGTGAAAACCGGGACAGGGGGTACGAGCAGTACTTC.

The CDR3 nucleotides read TGTGCCAGCTTCGGTGGGAGGGAGTCCTACAATGAGCAGTTCTTC. It yields the protein CASFGGRESYNEQFF. The chain links TRBV28 to TRBJ2-1; 7 positions agree with TRBD2. Trimming at V came to 8 bases and at J to 1 base, leaving 8 bases not matched to a gene. The CDR3 is 15 residues long. Germline-derived CDR1 and CDR2 are MDHEN and SYDVKM.

CDR3: CASSPPDSEAFF. CDR3 in DNA: TGCGCCAGCAGCCCCCCGGACAGTGAAGCTTTCTTT. The chain recombines TRBV5-1 with TRBJ1-1, with D maybe TRBD1 (6 bases). V gave up 4 bases and J gave up 7 bases, with 11 bases separating them. The germline V gene encodes CDR1 SGHRS and CDR2 YFSETQ. CDR3 length: 12 amino acids.

The rearrangement uses TRBV6-4 and TRBJ2-2; D is ambiguous. This CDR3 has 14 residues. CDR1 is MRHNA, CDR2 SNTAGT, per germline. The V and J ends lost 3 bases and 1 base respectively, with 6 bases between them. CDR3 in amino acids: CASSDTGNTGELFF. CDR3 DNA: TGTGCCAGCAGTGATACGGGGAACACCGGGGAGCTGTTTTTT.

The table lists this clone with a few counts. This chain joins TRBV5-4 and TRBJ2-1; the match to TRBD2 covers 12 bases. The germline V gene has CDR1 SGHNT and CDR2 YYREEE (reference sequence). This CDR3 is built from 17 residues. Trimming took 0 bases from V and 5 from J; bases not matched to a gene: 6. CDR3 sequence: CASSLATSGRGNNEQFF. The CDR3 DNA reads as TGTGCCAGCAGCTTGGCGACTAGCGGGAGAGGAAACAATGAGCAGTTCTTC.

This rearrangement joins TRBV6-6 to TRBJ1-5, with D unclear. From germline, CDR1 is MNHNY and CDR2 SVGAGI (reference sequence). The V end lost 11 bases, the J end lost 6 bases, and 17 bases lay between the germline ends. The CDR3 length is 13 residues. CDR3 residues: CAAHRDFAQPQHF. The CDR3 DNA follows: TGTGCCGCGCACCGGGATTTTGCTCAGCCCCAGCATTTT.

This clone came up once. This rearrangement joins TRBV11-2 to TRBJ2-1; a weak D match, TRBD1 (5 bases). Germline CDR1 reads SGHAT; CDR2 reads FQNNGV. The CDR3 is made up of 15 amino acids. With 2 bases removed from V and 4 bases from J, the gap between germline ends came to 12 bases. The CDR3, as DNA: TGTGCCAGCAGCTTACTACAGGCCCAGTACAATGAGCAGTTCTTC. Residues: CASSLLQAQYNEQFF.

The chain links TRBV15 to TRBJ1-2; D gene uncertain. CDR1 is LNHNV, CDR2 YYDKDF, per germline (reference sequence). The CDR3 is 16 residues long. V lost 0 bases and J lost 2, with 13 bases in between. The CDR3 sequence is CATSRDLGSTNYGYTF. The DNA of the CDR3 is TGTGCCACCAGCAGAGATCTCGGGTCCACCAACTATGGCTACACCTTC.

This chain joins TRBV27 and TRBJ2-7, with no clear D. The V gene's germline CDR1 is MNHEY and CDR2 SMNVEV (reference sequence). Between the trimmed V and J ends, which lost 0 bases and 0 bases, there was a span of 9 bases. This CDR3 has 15 amino acids. CDR3 protein: CASSLSFPGSYEQYF. CDR3 sequence (DNA): TGTGCCAGCAGTTTATCGTTCCCCGGCTCCTACGAGCAGTACTTC.

At least ten counts were recorded for this clone. V usage is TRBV6-5 and J usage is TRBJ2-7; 8 nucleotides line up with TRBD2. From germline, CDR1 is MNHEY and CDR2 SVGAGI. The CDR3 is 15 residues long. V lost 0 bases and J lost 0; bases outside the gene matches: 1. The CDR3 here is CASSYSGTSSYEQYF. The CDR3 DNA sequence: TGTGCCAGCAGTTACTCCGGGACTAGCTCCTACGAGCAGTACTTC.

The gene calls are TRBV7-9 and TRBJ2-7, with D possibly being TRBD1 or TRBD2 (6 bases each). V was pared by 3 bases and J by 0 bases, with 12 bases between. Germline CDR1 SEHNR, CDR2 FQNEAQ (reference sequence). The length of the CDR3 is 15 residues. In nucleotides, the CDR3 is TGTGCCAGCAGCTTTGGGGGGCTGAACTCCTACGAGCAGTACTTC. It yields the protein CASSFGGLNSYEQYF.

This clone has a handful of counts. The V gene is TRBV5-4, the J gene TRBJ1-2, with TRBD1 matching over 7 bases. The germline CDR1 and CDR2 sequences are SGHNT and YYREEE (reference sequence). Unmatched junction bases numbered 7, after V lost 1 base and J lost 4 bases. The length of the CDR3 is 15 residues. CDR3 region: CASSLSGRGAYGYTF. The DNA of the CDR3 is TGTGCCAGCAGCTTGAGTGGCAGGGGGGCCTATGGCTACACCTTC. Full variable domain (missing parts from reference TRBV5-4 and TRBJ1-2): ETGVTQSPTHLIKTRGQQVTLRCSSQSGHNTVSWYQQALGQGPQFIFQYYREEENGRGNFPPRFSGLQFPNYSSELNVNALELDDSALYLCASSLSGRGAYGYTFGSGTRLTVV.

V gene TRBV9 combines with J gene TRBJ2-2, with 7 nucleotides matching TRBD1. Trimming removed 1 base from V and 5 bases from J; junction bases left unmatched: 8. CDR1 and CDR2 (germline): SGDLS, YYNGEE. The CDR3 runs 16 residues. The CDR3 sequence is CASSVLGTVRTGELFF. CDR3 bases: TGTGCCAGCAGCGTATTGGGGACAGTCAGAACCGGGGAGCTGTTTTTT.

The V call is TRBV28, the J call TRBJ1-1; TRBD1 is a possible D gene (5 bases). This CDR3 is built from 15 residues. Trimming removed 3 bases at V and 2 bases at J, with 13 bases between. The germline CDR1 and CDR2 sequences are MDHEN and SYDVKM. The CDR3: CASSFLAGQNTEAFF. The CDR3 DNA follows: TGTGCCAGCAGTTTCCTGGCAGGGCAAAACACTGAAGCTTTCTTT. Combining the CDR3 with reference TRBV28 and TRBJ1-1 gives the whole variable domain DVKVTQSSRYLVKRTGEKVFLECVQDMDHENMFWYRQDPGLGLRLIYFSYDVKMKEKGDIPEGYSVSREKKERFSLILESASTNQTSMYLCASSFLAGQNTEAFFGQGTRLTVV.

This chain joins TRBV5-1 and TRBJ2-3; D is unresolved. V lost 0 bases and J 0 bases, leaving 8 bases between the germline ends. Germline V gives CDR1 SGHRS, CDR2 YFSETQ. The CDR3 loop spans 15 amino acids. CDR3 loop: CASSLVDSSTDTQYF. CDR3 bases: TGCGCCAGCAGCTTGGTAGATTCCAGCACAGATACGCAGTATTTT.

In its sample, this clone was seen once. J is TRBJ1-2 and V is TRBV28; a possible D gene is TRBD1 (6 bases). The CDR3 runs to 13 residues. In germline, CDR1 is MDHEN, CDR2 SYDVKM. V was pared by 6 bases and J by 5 bases, with 13 bases between. CDR3 sequence: CASSLITGYGYTF. DNA of the CDR3: TGTGCCAGCAGCTTAATTACAGGGTATGGCTACACCTTC.

In this sample, this clone turned up many times. The chain joins TRBV15 to TRBJ2-5; TRBD2 agrees at 10 bases. Trimming removed 4 bases from V and 5 bases from J; junction bases left unmatched: 1. CDR3 size: 13 residues. Germline CDR1 is LNHNV and CDR2 is YYDKDF (reference sequence). CDR3: CATSTAGGETQYF. The CDR3 nucleotides are TGTGCCACCAGCACAGCGGGAGGGGAGACCCAGTACTTC.

The V gene is TRBV15, the J gene TRBJ2-3; 9 nucleotides line up with TRBD2. The CDR3 runs 15 residues. Germline V CDR1 and CDR2: LNHNV, YYDKDF (reference sequence). J was trimmed by 4 bases and V by 5 bases; bases with no gene match: 7. The CDR3 spells CATSLETSGADTQYF. The CDR3 DNA follows: TGTGCCACCAGCCTTGAGACTAGCGGAGCAGATACGCAGTATTTT.

This clone was seen more than once but under ten times. The chain couples TRBV7-6 to TRBJ2-5; D is perhaps TRBD1 or TRBD2 (5 bases each). V lost 4 bases, J lost 1 base, and 16 bases lay in between. Germline CDR1 is SGHVS and CDR2 is FNYEAQ. The CDR3 length is 16 residues. In nucleotides, the CDR3 is TGTGCCAGCAGCTGGGGTGGGGGACCAAGCCAAGAGACCCAGTACTTC. Amino acid sequence: CASSWGGGPSQETQYF.

The rearrangement joins TRBV11-2 to TRBJ2-7; D gene ambiguous. The V end lost 1 base, the J end lost 0 bases, and 10 bases lay between the germline ends. The germline gives CDR1 SGHAT, CDR2 FQNNGV. This CDR3 contains 15 residues. Here the CDR3 DNA reads TGTGCCAGCAGCTTAGGAGCAGGAAACTCCTACGAGCAGTACTTC. Protein sequence: CASSLGAGNSYEQYF.

The genes are TRBV28 and TRBJ2-3; possible D gene TRBD1, 6 bases. The V gene lost 8 bases and the J gene lost 7 bases, with 13 bases spanning the gap. CDR3 size: 12 residues. The germline V gene has CDR1 MDHEN and CDR2 SYDVKM. CDR3 DNA sequence: TGTGCCAGCCAGGGGTCTTTACATACGCAGTATTTT. It codes for CASQGSLHTQYF.

The chain joins TRBV28 to TRBJ2-3; no reliable D call. Per the germline V gene, CDR1 is MDHEN and CDR2 is SYDVKM. V was cut by 5 bases and J by 6 bases, with 18 bases left in between. The CDR3 extends over 15 amino acids. As DNA, the CDR3 is TGTGCCAGCAGTCTCGCTGTCAGGCTGGTGGATACGCAGTATTTT. This gives the protein CASSLAVRLVDTQYF.

The rearrangement links TRBV5-5 to TRBJ2-7; 9 bases line up with TRBD2. Germline V gene data show CDR1 as SGHKS and CDR2 as YYEKEE (reference sequence). V lost 7 bases, J lost 7 bases, and 9 bases stayed unmatched. The CDR3 is made up of 13 amino acids. The CDR3 coding sequence is TGTGCCAGCCAGGGGACTAGCATGTCTGAGCAGTACTTC. Encoded protein: CASQGTSMSEQYF.

This chain links TRBV2 with TRBJ2-2; D not resolved. The CDR3 has 13 residues. Germline CDR1 reads SNHLY; CDR2 reads FYNNEI. Trimming removed 4 bases at V and 1 base at J, with 4 bases between. This chain's CDR3 is CASSVRNTGELFF. DNA for the CDR3: TGTGCCAGCAGTGTGCGGAACACCGGGGAGCTGTTTTTT.